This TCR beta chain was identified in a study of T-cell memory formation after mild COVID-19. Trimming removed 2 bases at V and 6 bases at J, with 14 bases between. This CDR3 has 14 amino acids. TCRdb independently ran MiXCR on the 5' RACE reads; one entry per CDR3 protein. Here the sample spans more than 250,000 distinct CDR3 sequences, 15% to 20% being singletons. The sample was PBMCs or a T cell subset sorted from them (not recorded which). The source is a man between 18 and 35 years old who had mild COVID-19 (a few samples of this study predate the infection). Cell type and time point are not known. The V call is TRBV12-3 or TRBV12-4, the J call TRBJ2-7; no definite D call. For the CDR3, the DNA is TGTGCCAGCAGTTTACAGCAGGCCCTCGGCGAGCAGTACTTC. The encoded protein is CASSLQQALGEQYF.